A selection of T cell receptor beta chains follows, all from one sample in a study of T-cell reconstitution after alpha-beta-depleted transplantation in children. MiXCR was run by TCRdb on the PCR reads, yielding one entry per CDR3 protein. The data show 350,000 to 400,000 distinct CDR3 sequences, more than 10% seen once. The material sequenced was PBMCs, taken from the stem cell graft. The receptors derive from a human donor who donated a stem cell graft to a child with Fanconi anemia. CDR3s include the opening cysteine and the closing phenylalanine or tryptophan.

cdr3_aa j_call v_call
CAWVPSGANVLTF TRBJ2-6 TRBV30
CASNSRMAREQYF TRBJ2-7 TRBV6-2/TRBV6-3
CASSKPRTLSSYNEQFF TRBJ2-1 TRBV7-9
CASSPRVSSYNEQFF TRBJ2-1 TRBV7-9
CASSSSGGPTDTQYF TRBJ2-3 TRBV5-1
CATSDVPGTSGAYQETQYF TRBJ2-5 TRBV24-1
CASRTTSGGDEQFF TRBJ2-1 TRBV6-2/TRBV6-3
CASTTSPSQETQYF TRBJ2-5 TRBV7-6
CASSDRDTLDTQYF TRBJ2-3 TRBV7-2
CASTADLNEKLFF TRBJ1-4 TRBV12-3/TRBV12-4
CASSLVAFTDTQYF TRBJ2-3 TRBV12-3/TRBV12-4
CATSKDRGQYEQYF TRBJ2-7 TRBV15
CASSFGRHSGGYTF TRBJ1-2 TRBV12-3/TRBV12-4
CASSLQGETQYF TRBJ2-5 TRBV7-9
CASSDFYGYTF TRBJ1-2 TRBV12-3/TRBV12-4
CASSLNSAGETQYF TRBJ2-5 TRBV7-2
CASSQGQNQPQHF TRBJ1-5 TRBV6-2/TRBV6-3
CASSLAEGLGELFF TRBJ2-2 TRBV7-8
CASSLPGQGVDEQFF TRBJ2-1 TRBV5-6
CASRGPRTGNEQFF TRBJ2-1 TRBV28
CASSLARDGEAFF TRBJ1-1 TRBV12-3/TRBV12-4
CASRERGGQPQHF TRBJ1-5 TRBV6-1
CASAGRGDETQYF TRBJ2-5 TRBV12-5
CSAPDRDNYGYTF TRBJ1-2 TRBV20-1
CASSTQGQNTEAFF TRBJ1-1 TRBV9
CASSQDPGNTEAFF TRBJ1-1 TRBV4-3
CASSLEPDYEQYF TRBJ2-7 TRBV5-1
CASSQGNRGTDTEAFF TRBJ1-1 TRBV4-3
CASSFMNEQFF TRBJ2-1 TRBV12-3/TRBV12-4
CAVTPGTGYEQYF TRBJ2-7 TRBV12-3/TRBV12-4
CASSQSFNGGNQPQHF TRBJ1-5 TRBV4-1
CSARDIVLAGNGEQYF TRBJ2-7 TRBV20-1
CASSAKGGNQPQHF TRBJ1-5 TRBV5-6
CSAPRGGQGYTF TRBJ1-2 TRBV20-1
CASSSSWGANTEAFF TRBJ1-1 TRBV28
CASSVFTGYYNEQFF TRBJ2-1 TRBV7-8
CASSSSWQGNQPQHF TRBJ1-5 TRBV7-2
CATSTSRDRGLAKNIQYF TRBJ2-4 TRBV15
CASSSTGQGRDEQFF TRBJ2-1 TRBV5-6
CATSDLLRGVKLVCYNEQFF TRBJ2-1 TRBV24-1
CASSGLFTDTQYF TRBJ2-3 TRBV6-2/TRBV6-3
CASSRAHEQFF TRBJ2-1 TRBV6-2/TRBV6-3
CASSSKRGGQDTQYF TRBJ2-3 TRBV5-1
CASTGGDEQFF TRBJ2-1 TRBV12-3/TRBV12-4
CASSSYGGGIQPQHF TRBJ1-5 TRBV28
CASSPGLAGGRNTGELFF TRBJ2-2 TRBV5-1
CASSPTSQVTGELFF TRBJ2-2 TRBV6-1
CASSPSLGNQPQHF TRBJ1-5 TRBV7-2
CSVEPGPQGEKLFF TRBJ1-4 TRBV29-1
CASSERGIGANVLTF TRBJ2-6 TRBV3-1